This T cell receptor beta chain was documented in a study of blood T cells in healthy people across ages. The overall study: About one barcoded beta molecule per two T cells came from capture by template switching. Study conclusions and caveats: Donor CMV status was unknown, possibly confounding expanded clonotype changes.

This CDR3 has 14 residues. V gave up 10 bases and J gave up 6 bases; unmatched junction bases: 12. Looked up from germline, CDR1 is MDHEN and CDR2 is SYDVKM. About this clonotype: Its antigen is unknown. A read error is possible here, since a much larger clone lies one base away.

The second PCR ran roughly 7 to 12 cycles with a sample-barcoded 5' primer and J-beta primers. Sequencing yielded, for each sample, at least 2.5 million paired-end reads carrying CDR3. One entry per CDR3 protein, called by TCRdb with MiXCR from the 5' RACE reads. The sample yields 650,000 to 800,000 distinct CDR3 sequences, about 50% seen once. The sequenced material came from blood. The V call is TRBV28, the J call TRBJ2-3; 8 bases map to TRBD2. The receptor was isolated from a woman of 80 years or more in good health. The CDR3 is CATTRGGQTDTQYF. The CDR3 DNA sequence: TGTGCCACGACTCGGGGGGGGCAGACGGATACGCAGTATTTT.